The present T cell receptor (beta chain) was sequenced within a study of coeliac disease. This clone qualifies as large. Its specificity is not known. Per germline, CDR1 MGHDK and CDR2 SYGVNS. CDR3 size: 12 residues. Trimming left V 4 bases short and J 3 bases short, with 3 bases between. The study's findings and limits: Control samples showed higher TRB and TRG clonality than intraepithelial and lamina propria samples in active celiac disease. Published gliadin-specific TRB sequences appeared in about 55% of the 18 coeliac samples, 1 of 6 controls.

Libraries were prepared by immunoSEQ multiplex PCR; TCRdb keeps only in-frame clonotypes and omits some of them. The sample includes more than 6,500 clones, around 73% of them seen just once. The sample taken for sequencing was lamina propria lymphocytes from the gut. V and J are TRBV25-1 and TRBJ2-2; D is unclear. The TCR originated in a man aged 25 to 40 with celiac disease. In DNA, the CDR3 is TGTGCCAGCAGTGCTTACACCGGGGAGCTGTTTTTT. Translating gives CASSAYTGELFF.